The 7 T cell receptor beta chains below come from one sample, sequenced in a study of blood T cell repertoires in COVID-19. Here immunoSEQ multiplex PCR was the method, and the copy in TCRdb shows in-frame clones only, minus some. The sample consists of roughly 320,000 clones, roughly 89% of them appearing once. The sample was peripheral blood. The receptors were gathered from a woman in her 30s with COVID-19, enrolled during active disease.

The CDR3 loop reads CASRNTGNTIYF. The CDR3 nucleotides read TGTGCCAGCAGAAACACTGGAAACACCATATATTTT. V usage is TRBV11-3 and J usage is TRBJ1-3, with D uncertain. CDR1 and CDR2 (germline): SGHNT, YENEEA. The CDR3 covers 12 residues. V was clipped by 6 bases and J by 2 bases, with 5 bases between them.

The chain employs TRBV7-8 and TRBJ2-3; 12 bases align to TRBD2. Germline CDR1 is SGHVS and CDR2 is FQNEAQ. Losses at the gene ends were 5 bases for V and 3 bases for J; bases not matched to a gene: 6. The CDR3 loop spans 16 amino acids. CDR3 amino acids: CASSLTSGGWTDTQYF. The CDR3 region has the DNA TGTGCCAGCAGCCTAACTAGCGGGGGGTGGACAGATACGCAGTATTTT. The complete variable domain, with remaining parts taken from reference TRBV7-8 and TRBJ2-3, reads GAGVSQSPRYKVAKRGQDVALRCDPISGHVSLFWYQQALGQGPEFLTYFQNEAQLDKSGLPSDRFFAERPEGSVSTLKIQRTQQEDSAVYLCASSLTSGGWTDTQYFGPGTRLTVL.

The chain employs TRBV6-5 and TRBJ1-5; TRBD1 aligns across 9 bases. Germline V gene sequence: CDR1 MNHEY, CDR2 SVGAGI. The CDR3 consists of 15 residues. V trimming: 2 bases; J trimming: 6 bases; junction bases outside the gene matches: 5. For the CDR3, the DNA is TGTGCCAGCAGTTACGCGGGACAGGGTCGTCAGCCCCAGCATTTT. Its translation: CASSYAGQGRQPQHF.

This chain uses TRBV19 with TRBJ1-2; 7 nucleotides align to TRBD1. The germline CDR1 and CDR2 sequences are LNHDA and SQIVND (reference sequence). V dropped 8 bases and J dropped 9; count of bases not matched to a gene: 9. The CDR3 length is 12 residues. In DNA, the CDR3 is TGTGCCAGTTTTGACAGGGATATTAGCTACACCTTC. It specifies CASFDRDISYTF.

The V and J genes are TRBV7-9 and TRBJ1-2; D is possibly TRBD1 (5 bases). Trimming shortened V by 4 bases and J by 5 bases, and 17 bases separated the two germline ends. The germline gives CDR1 SEHNR, CDR2 FQNEAQ (reference sequence). The CDR3 covers 15 residues. The CDR3 region is CASSSGYAAVYGYTF. In DNA, the CDR3 is TGTGCCAGCAGCTCAGGGTACGCTGCGGTGTATGGCTACACCTTC.

The V call is TRBV5-4, the J call TRBJ1-2; D uncertain. V lost 4 bases, J lost 6 bases, and 19 bases lay in between. The germline V gene encodes CDR1 SGHNT and CDR2 YYREEE (reference sequence). This CDR3 has 15 residues. The CDR3 here is CASSQEAFHRDGYTF. In nucleotides, the CDR3 is TGTGCCAGCAGCCAAGAGGCATTCCACCGCGATGGCTACACCTTC.

The chain is built from TRBV19 and TRBJ1-5; 12 bases are a match to TRBD1. The trim removed 6 bases at V and 4 bases at J, leaving 4 bases unmatched. In germline, CDR1 is LNHDA, CDR2 SQIVND (reference sequence). This CDR3 region has 15 residues. In DNA form, the CDR3 reads TGTGCCAGTAGGCCGGGACAGGGGGCGAATCAGCCCCAGCATTTT. Translation: CASRPGQGANQPQHF. Filled out from reference TRBV19 and TRBJ1-5, the complete variable domain reads DGGITQSPKYLFRKEGQNVTLSCEQNLNHDAMYWYRQDPGQGLRLIYYSQIVNDFQKGDIAEGYSVSREKKESFPLTVTSAQKNPTAFYLCASRPGQGANQPQHFGDGTRLSIL.